This T cell receptor (beta chain) was documented in a study of T-cell memory formation after mild COVID-19 (dated by TCRdb to 2020 to 2023). Regarding the research as a whole: TCR sequence clusters from the two donors were largely donor specific. In a couple of donors, T-cell clones that expanded and contracted after mild COVID-19 were tracked by sequencing TCRalpha and TCRbeta repertoires over time. Two young, previously healthy adult volunteers made up the cohort, one male and one female.

About this clonotype itself: Its antigen is not yet known. Per-nucleotide qualities are absent, and no much larger clonotype sits a single base away.

Ficoll-Paque density gradient centrifugation was used to isolate PBMCs. Sequenced using an Illumina NovaSeq 6000. cDNA libraries for TCRalpha and TCRbeta were prepared by 5'RACE using constant-segment primers, with sample barcodes and unique molecular identifiers added. Trizol reagent was used to extract RNA from every sample. Amplification of the libraries took two PCR steps, and the second step added a second sample barcode plus Illumina TruSeq adapters. The libraries were sequenced on an Illumina NovaSeq using 2 x 150 bp paired-end reads. On the study's bioinformatics: Demultiplexing of reads and collapsing into UMI-guided consensus sequences were performed with migec v1.2.7. Using mixcr v2.1.11, UMI consensuses were aligned to TRA and TRB V and J templates and then assembled into clonotypes. A clonotype was counted as expanded or contracted only if both edgeR and NoisET called the change significant, with noise models trained on biological replicates. edgeR calls used a false discovery rate-adjusted p below 0.01 and a log2 fold-change threshold of 1. As an exploratory analysis of dynamics, PCA with hierarchical clustering was applied to max-normalized trajectories of the 1000 most abundant clonotypes. Each responding clone was given a CD4 or CD8 phenotype based on the CD4+ and CD8+ repertoires, which had been sequenced separately. The public reads were quality trimmed at Q25 with fastp and then assembled into clones with MiXCR by TCRdb, keeping productive beta chains. Under each unique CDR3 protein, matching rows form one entry showing the most common genes and DNA. These V and J calls originate from TCRdb's pipeline instead of the authors' own analysis. The sample table contains 470,000 or so distinct CDR3 sequences; only one count was recorded for approximately 18% of them. The top ten clones comprise roughly an eighth of the sample.

The research as a whole found: Clones contracting from day 15 to 85 had balanced CD4/CD8 phenotypes, while a second wave expanding from day 15 to 37 was biased towards CD4+. Whether the second-wave clones peaking on day 37 were SARS-CoV-2 specific was not confirmed. Only a couple of mild cases were covered in the study, and larger cohorts including severe cases with pre-infection samples were considered necessary. Some responding clones were found in pre-infection memory, which suggests that pre-existing cross-reactive memory T cells took part in the SARS-CoV-2 response. Contracting CD4+ clones were located mainly in the CM and EM memory subsets, whereas CD8+ clones were found to be enriched in EMRA.

The CDR3 numbers 16 residues from cysteine through phenylalanine. Of all the DNA, just the CDR3 is kept, 48 bases in frame from base 1. Clipping removes 11 bases from V and 4 bases from J, with 11 as the unmatched junction base count. CDR1 and CDR2 are read off the germline V gene as MNHEY and SVGAGI. This TCR was sampled from an adult woman who had mild COVID-19 (a few samples of this study predate the infection). The sample titles of this study are shuffled in the database, so cell type and time point are left out; the donor was told from shared clones. Sequenced: PBMCs or a T cell subset sorted from them (not recorded which). The rearrangement combines TRBV6-5 with TRBJ2-6, and 10 bases in between align with TRBD1. The CDR3 region has the sequence CAARGTGVGGANVLTF. In nucleotide form, the sequence is TGTGCCGCCCGGGGGACAGGGGTCGGCGGGGCCAACGTCCTGACTTTC.